Here is one T cell receptor beta chain with its context. The target of this receptor is not known. One base away there is no much larger clone; base qualities are not given. The data stem from a study of blood T cell repertoires in COVID-19 (dated by TCRdb to the early 2020s). Looking at the study overall: Samples covering the acute and convalescent phases of COVID-19 were provided by collaborators in the United States, Italy and Spain. The dataset comprised deeply sampled blood TCRbeta repertoires from subjects exposed to, actively infected with, or recovered from COVID-19. Where HLA class I and class II types were available, the types were taken from metadata supplied by the sample provider, not from assay-based typing. The material from the prospective study consisted of cDNA or gDNA derived from T cells, B-cell-depleted T cells, or PBMCs. A freely available public database, intended as a resource for researchers studying the immune response to SARS-CoV-2, is where the repertoires were released. Samples came from the ongoing ImmuneRACE study (first 160 participants) plus 1,254 subjects from 6 global collaborators. A de-identified subject ID, COVID-19 status, age in years and sex were almost always included in the sample metadata.

Here V drops 6 bases and J drops 7 bases, and the junction holds 12 bases not matched to any gene. Spanning cysteine to phenylalanine, the CDR3 consists of 15 amino acids. Only the CDR3 region is kept as DNA, spanning 45 bases read in frame from base 1. For CDR1 and CDR2, the germline V gene lists ENHRY and SYGVKD. TCRbeta CDR3 regions were amplified from genomic DNA using the immunoSEQ Assay, a bias-controlled multiplex PCR. Per the source publication's procedure: Nucleated cell counts per sample were estimated from amplification of reference gene primers within the assay. To quantify the absolute abundance of each unique TCRbeta CDR3 rearrangement, sequence reads were collapsed and filtered. Productive Simpson clonality was computed per sample as the square root of Simpson's diversity index over productive rearrangements. In TCRdb, the immuneACCESS table is reduced to in-frame sequences with V and J assigned. These tables do not hold every clone; where another copy was compared, an unresolved V gene accounts for under half, and the others remain unexplained. Clone size and the V and J calls come from that table; the DNA yielded D and trimming. A total of 120,000 or so clones appear in this sample, less than 85% of them only once. Of the sample, roughly 3.8% falls within the top ten clones.

What the authors observed across the whole study: The amount of clinical and demographic metadata varied by source and participant and was provided uncurated.

Whole blood was collected in K2EDTA tubes by collaborating institutions according to the institutions' own protocols. For TCRbeta analysis, collaborators shipped samples as frozen whole blood, isolated PBMCs, or DNA extracted from either of those sample types. The receptor chain draws on TRBV10-3 and TRBJ2-7, with 10 central nucleotides matching TRBD1. Material: peripheral blood. The sequence came from a woman older than 75 with acute or convalescent COVID-19. CDR3 reads: CAIRDRDRGLGEQYF. The bases read TGTGCCATCAGAGACCGGGACAGGGGATTAGGGGAGCAGTACTTC.